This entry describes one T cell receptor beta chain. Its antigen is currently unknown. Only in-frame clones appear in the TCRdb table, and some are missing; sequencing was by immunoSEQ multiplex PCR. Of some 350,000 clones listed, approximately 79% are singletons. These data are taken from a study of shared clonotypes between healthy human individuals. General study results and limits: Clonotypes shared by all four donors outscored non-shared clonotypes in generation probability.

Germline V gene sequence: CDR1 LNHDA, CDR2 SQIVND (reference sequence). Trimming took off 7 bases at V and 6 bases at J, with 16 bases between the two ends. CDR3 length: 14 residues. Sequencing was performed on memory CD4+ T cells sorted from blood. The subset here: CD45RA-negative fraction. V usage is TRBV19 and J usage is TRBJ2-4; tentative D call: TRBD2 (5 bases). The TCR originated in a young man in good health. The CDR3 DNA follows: TGTGCCAGTACCTCCGGGGTCATGGGAAACATTCAGTACTTC. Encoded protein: CASTSGVMGNIQYF.